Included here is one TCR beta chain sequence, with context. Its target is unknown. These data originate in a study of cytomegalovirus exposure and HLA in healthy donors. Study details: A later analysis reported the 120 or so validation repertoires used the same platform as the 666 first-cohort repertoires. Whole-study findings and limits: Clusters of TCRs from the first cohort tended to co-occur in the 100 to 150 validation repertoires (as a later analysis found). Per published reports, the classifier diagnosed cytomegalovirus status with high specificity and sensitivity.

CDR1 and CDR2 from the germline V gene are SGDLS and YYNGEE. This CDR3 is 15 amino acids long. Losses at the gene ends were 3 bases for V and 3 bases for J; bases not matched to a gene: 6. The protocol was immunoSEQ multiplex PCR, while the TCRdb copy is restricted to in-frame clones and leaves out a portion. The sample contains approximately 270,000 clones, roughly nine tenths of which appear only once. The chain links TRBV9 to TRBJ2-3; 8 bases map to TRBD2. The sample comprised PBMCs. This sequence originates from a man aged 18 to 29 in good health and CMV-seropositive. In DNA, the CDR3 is TGTGCCAGCAGCGATAGCGGGACTGGGACAGATACGCAGTATTTT. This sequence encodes CASSDSGTGTDTQYF.